A selection of T cell receptor beta chains follows, all from one sample in a study of T cell changes during pregnancy in multiple sclerosis. The assay was immunoSEQ multiplex PCR, and TCRdb's table has in-frame clones only and misses some. Seen here are about 71,000 clones, roughly 91% observed once, and the top ten hold roughly 5.7%. This specimen consisted of CD8+ T cells from peripheral blood mononuclear cells, obtained before pregnancy. These receptors came from a female donor with multiple sclerosis, enrolled in a pregnancy study. Each CDR3 is given with its conserved first and last residue. D genes are given only for firm matches. Clone size, where shown, is once, few, many, or a class for clones that have expanded.

V gene,clone size,D gene,J gene,CDR3 DNA,CDR3 protein
TRBV11-2,-,-,TRBJ1-1,TGTGCCAGCAGTTTCACAGCCGAAGCTTTCTTT,CASSFTAEAFF
TRBV27,-,TRBD1,TRBJ1-4,TGTGCCAGCAGGTCCGGGACAGGAATTGCAACTAATGAAAAACTGTTTTTT,CASRSGTGIATNEKLFF
TRBV5-6,-,-,TRBJ1-1,TGTGCCAGCAGCTTGACAGGGCTGAACACTGAAGCTTTCTTT,CASSLTGLNTEAFF
TRBV6-1,-,-,TRBJ2-3,TGTGCCAGCGTGTCAGGGCCCACTAGCACAGATACGCAGTATTTT,CASVSGPTSTDTQYF
TRBV25-1,once,-,TRBJ2-1,TGTGCCAGCAGTGAATATTCGGCGGCCCACGGCCCCTACAATGAGCAGTTCTTC,CASSEYSAAHGPYNEQFF
TRBV5-1,-,TRBD1,TRBJ1-4,TGCGCCAGCAGCCCATCGACAGGGGGCCTCAAAGAAAAACTGTTTTTT,CASSPSTGGLKEKLFF
TRBV9,-,TRBD1,TRBJ2-7,TGTGCCAGCAGCGAGGGGCCGGGACAGGGGTATCACGAGCAGTACTTC,CASSEGPGQGYHEQYF
TRBV19,-,TRBD1,TRBJ1-5,TGTGCCAGTAGTATAGGGACAGGGGCTAATCAGCCCCAGCATTTT,CASSIGTGANQPQHF
TRBV14,-,-,TRBJ1-5,TGTGCCAGCAGCCAAGATCTTGGGAGGGCTTGGCATCAGCCCCAGCATTTT,CASSQDLGRAWHQPQHF
TRBV13,-,TRBD1,TRBJ2-5,TGTGCCAGCAGCCCCGGGACAGGGGCAGCCCAAGAGACCCAGTACTTC,CASSPGTGAAQETQYF